This T cell receptor beta chain originates from a study of cytomegalovirus exposure and HLA in healthy donors. Study outcomes and limitations: Some V segments, including TRBV6-2 and TRBV6-3, were excluded as indistinguishable.

The germline CDR1 and CDR2 sequences are KGHSH and LQKENI. The CDR3 is made up of 13 amino acids. V gave up 4 bases and J gave up 2 bases; unmatched junction bases: 1. To note about this clone: Its target is not known.

Primers for the PCR totalled 60 Vbeta and 13 Jbeta. Profiling relied on immunoSEQ multiplex PCR, and the TCRdb table lists in-frame clones only, not all of them. The table has about 140,000 clones, approximately 71% seen once. This receptor was taken from a man between 40 and 49 years old in good health and CMV-seronegative. Material: PBMCs. The chain recombines TRBV18 with TRBJ2-7; 8 bases fit TRBD1. The CDR3 nucleotides read TGTGCCAGCTCACGGGGACAGGCCTACGAGCAGTACTTC. It is translated as CASSRGQAYEQYF.